This T cell receptor beta chain was profiled in a study of blood T cell repertoires in COVID-19. With V trimmed by 0 bases and J by 2 bases, 4 bases remained unmatched. Looked up from germline, CDR1 is LGHDT and CDR2 is YNNKEL (reference sequence). This CDR3 region has 15 residues. Those enrolled, adults aged roughly 18 to 90 years, came from about 24 US areas. Participant-reported clinical history was the basis for cohort assignment. Up to 2 weeks before entering the study, exposed participants had met a COVID-19 case. Source study methods: Cell counts per sample came from amplifying reference gene primers. Sequenced by immunoSEQ multiplex PCR; TCRdb stores in-frame clones only, minus some. V and J calls plus clone size are reproduced from that table; the DNA served to infer D and trimming. The sample yields approximately 300,000 clones, 75% to 90% seen once. This clone was seen just once.

The V call is TRBV3-1 (or the pseudogene TRBV3-2), the J call TRBJ2-7; 7 bases fit TRBD1. The sample was PBMCs or T cells enriched from blood (not recorded which). The origin of this receptor is a young woman who had been exposed to COVID-19. The CDR3 spells CASSQDSQGAYEQYF. CDR3 DNA sequence: TGTGCCAGCAGCCAAGATAGCCAGGGGGCCTACGAGCAGTACTTC.